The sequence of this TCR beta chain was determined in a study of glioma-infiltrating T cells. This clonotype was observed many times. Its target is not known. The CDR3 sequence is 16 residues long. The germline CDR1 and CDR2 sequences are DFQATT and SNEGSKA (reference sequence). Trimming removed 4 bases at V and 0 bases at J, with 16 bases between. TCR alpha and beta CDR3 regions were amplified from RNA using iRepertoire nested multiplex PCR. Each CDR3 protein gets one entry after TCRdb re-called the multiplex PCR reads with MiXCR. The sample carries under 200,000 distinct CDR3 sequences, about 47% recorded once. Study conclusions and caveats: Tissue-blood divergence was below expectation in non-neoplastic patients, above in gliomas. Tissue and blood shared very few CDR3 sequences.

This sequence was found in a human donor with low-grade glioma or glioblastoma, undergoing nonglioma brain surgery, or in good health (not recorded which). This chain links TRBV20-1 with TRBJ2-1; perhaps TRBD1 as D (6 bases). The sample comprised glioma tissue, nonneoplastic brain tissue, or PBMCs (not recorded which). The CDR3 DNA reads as TGCAGTGCTAATCCGGGACACACCACCTCCTACAATGAGCAGTTCTTC. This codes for CSANPGHTTSYNEQFF.